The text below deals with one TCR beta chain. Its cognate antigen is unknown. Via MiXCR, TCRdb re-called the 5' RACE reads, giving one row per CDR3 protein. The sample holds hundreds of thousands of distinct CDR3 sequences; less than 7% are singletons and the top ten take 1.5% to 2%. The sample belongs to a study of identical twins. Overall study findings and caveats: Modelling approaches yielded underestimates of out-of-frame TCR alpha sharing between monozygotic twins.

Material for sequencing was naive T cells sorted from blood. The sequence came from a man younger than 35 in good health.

Here the CDR3 DNA reads TGTGCCAGCAGCTCTCCCGGGACAGGGGTGATAGATACGCAGTATTTT. Its translation: CASSSPGTGVIDTQYF. The V call is TRBV5-5, the J call TRBJ2-3; 10 positions match TRBD1. Per germline, CDR1 SGHKS and CDR2 YYEKEE (reference sequence). This CDR3 is 16 amino acids long. With V trimmed by 3 bases and J by 5 bases, 9 bases remained unmatched.